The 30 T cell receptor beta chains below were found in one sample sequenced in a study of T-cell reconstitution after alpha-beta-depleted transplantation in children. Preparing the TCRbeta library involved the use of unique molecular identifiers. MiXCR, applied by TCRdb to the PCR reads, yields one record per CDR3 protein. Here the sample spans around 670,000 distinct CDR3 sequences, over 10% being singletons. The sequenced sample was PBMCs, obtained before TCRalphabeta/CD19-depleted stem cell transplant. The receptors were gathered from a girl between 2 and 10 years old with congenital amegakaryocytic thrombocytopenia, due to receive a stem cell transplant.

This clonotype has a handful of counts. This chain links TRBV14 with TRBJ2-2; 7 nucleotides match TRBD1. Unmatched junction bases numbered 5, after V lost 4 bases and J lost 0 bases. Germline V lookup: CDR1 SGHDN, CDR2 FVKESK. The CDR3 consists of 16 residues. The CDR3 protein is CASSPGTAPNTGELFF. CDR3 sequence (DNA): TGTGCCAGCAGCCCCGGGACAGCCCCGAACACCGGGGAGCTGTTTTTT.

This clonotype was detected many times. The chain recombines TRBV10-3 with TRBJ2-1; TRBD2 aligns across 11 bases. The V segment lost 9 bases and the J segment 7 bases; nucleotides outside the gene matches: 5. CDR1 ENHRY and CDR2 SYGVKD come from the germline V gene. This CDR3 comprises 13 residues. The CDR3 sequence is CAISGRDDNEQFF. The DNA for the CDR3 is TGTGCCATTAGCGGGAGGGATGATAATGAGCAGTTCTTC.

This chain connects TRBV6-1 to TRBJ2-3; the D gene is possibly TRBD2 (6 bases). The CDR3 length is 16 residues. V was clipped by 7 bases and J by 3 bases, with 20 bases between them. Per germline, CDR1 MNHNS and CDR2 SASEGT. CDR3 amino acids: CASKVASDSGTDTQYF. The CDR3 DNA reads TGTGCCAGCAAGGTAGCTAGCGACTCGGGGACAGATACGCAGTATTTT.

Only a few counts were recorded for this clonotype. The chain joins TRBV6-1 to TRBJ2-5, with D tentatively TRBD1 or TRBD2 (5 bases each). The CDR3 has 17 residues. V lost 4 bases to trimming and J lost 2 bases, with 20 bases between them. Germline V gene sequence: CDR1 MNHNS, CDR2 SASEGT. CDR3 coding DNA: TGTGCCAGCAGTGGAGGGGATTTTTTGTATTCGCAAGAGACCCAGTACTTC. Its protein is CASSGGDFLYSQETQYF.

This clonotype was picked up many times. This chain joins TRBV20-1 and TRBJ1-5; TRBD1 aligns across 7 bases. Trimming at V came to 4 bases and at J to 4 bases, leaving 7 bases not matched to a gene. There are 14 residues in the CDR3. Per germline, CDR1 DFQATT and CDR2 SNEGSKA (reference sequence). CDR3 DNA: TGCAGTGCTACCGACTTACAGGGGAATCAGCCCCAGCATTTT. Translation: CSATDLQGNQPQHF.

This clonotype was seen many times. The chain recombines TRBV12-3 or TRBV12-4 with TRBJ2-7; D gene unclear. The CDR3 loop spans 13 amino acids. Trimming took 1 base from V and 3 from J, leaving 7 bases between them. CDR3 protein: CASSLVWDYEQYF. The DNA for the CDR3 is TGTGCCAGCAGTTTAGTTTGGGACTACGAGCAGTACTTC.

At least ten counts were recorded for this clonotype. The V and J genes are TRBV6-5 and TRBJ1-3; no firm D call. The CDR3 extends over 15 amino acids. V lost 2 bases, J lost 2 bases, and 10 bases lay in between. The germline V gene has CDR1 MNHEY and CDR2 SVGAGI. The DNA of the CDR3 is TGTGCCAGCAGTTACAGACACGACCCTGGAAACACCATATATTTT. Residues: CASSYRHDPGNTIYF.

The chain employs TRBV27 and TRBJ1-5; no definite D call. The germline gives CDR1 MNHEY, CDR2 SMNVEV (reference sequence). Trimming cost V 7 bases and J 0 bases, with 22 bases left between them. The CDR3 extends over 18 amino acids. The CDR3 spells CASNKTSGPNYSNQPQHF. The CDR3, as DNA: TGTGCCAGCAATAAAACGTCAGGACCGAATTATAGCAATCAGCCCCAGCATTTT.

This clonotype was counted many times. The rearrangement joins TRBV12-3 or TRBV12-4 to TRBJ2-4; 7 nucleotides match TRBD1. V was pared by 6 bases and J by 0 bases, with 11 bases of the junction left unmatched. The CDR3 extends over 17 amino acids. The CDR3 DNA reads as TGTGCCAGCAGACCCCCGGGACAGAGCTTAGCCAAAAACATTCAGTACTTC. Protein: CASRPPGQSLAKNIQYF.

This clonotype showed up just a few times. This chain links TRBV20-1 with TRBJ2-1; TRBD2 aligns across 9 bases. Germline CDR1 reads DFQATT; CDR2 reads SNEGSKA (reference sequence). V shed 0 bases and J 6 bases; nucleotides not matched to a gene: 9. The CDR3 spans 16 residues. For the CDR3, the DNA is TGCAGTGCTAGAGAGGCGGGAGGGTCTGAGGGCAATGAGCAGTTCTTC. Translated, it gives CSAREAGGSEGNEQFF.

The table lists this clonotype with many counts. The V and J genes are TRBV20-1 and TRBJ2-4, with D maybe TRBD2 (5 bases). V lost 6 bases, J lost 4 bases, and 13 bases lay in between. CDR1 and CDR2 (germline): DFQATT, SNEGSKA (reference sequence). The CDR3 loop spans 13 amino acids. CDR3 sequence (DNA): TGCAGTGCCAACGCAGCGGATAAAAACATTCAGTACTTC. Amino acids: CSANAADKNIQYF.

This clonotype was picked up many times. The DNA for the CDR3 is TGTGCCAGCAGTTACTCCCCTCCGGGCGGAGCGAACACCGGGGAGCTGTTTTTT. This translates into CASSYSPPGGANTGELFF. The V gene is TRBV6-5, the J gene TRBJ2-2, with D hard to call. Trimming cost V 0 bases and J 0 bases, with 14 bases left between them. CDR3 size: 18 residues. Germline V gene lookup returns CDR1 MNHEY and CDR2 SVGAGI.

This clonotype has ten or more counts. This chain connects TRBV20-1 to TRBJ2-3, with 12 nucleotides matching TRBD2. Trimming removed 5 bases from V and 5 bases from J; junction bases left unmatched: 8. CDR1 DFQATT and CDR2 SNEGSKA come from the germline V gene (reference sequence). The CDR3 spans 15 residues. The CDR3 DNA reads TGCAGTGCTCCCGCACCGGGACTAGCGGGAGATACGCAGTATTTT. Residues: CSAPAPGLAGDTQYF.

In DNA form, the CDR3 reads TGTGCCAGCGTAGGGTTTGCCGGGGAGCTGTTTTTT. Translation: CASVGFAGELFF. This rearrangement joins TRBV6-2 or TRBV6-3 to TRBJ2-2; D is unresolved. The V end was cut by 8 bases, the J end by 6 bases, with 10 bases between. The CDR3 is made up of 12 amino acids. Germline V gene data show CDR1 as MNHEY and CDR2 as SVGEGT.

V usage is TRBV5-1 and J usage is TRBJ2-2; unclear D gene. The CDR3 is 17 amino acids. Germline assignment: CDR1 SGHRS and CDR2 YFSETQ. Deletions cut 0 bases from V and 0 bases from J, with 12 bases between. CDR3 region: CASSLGRPHANTGELFF. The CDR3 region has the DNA TGCGCCAGCAGCTTGGGACGCCCACACGCGAACACCGGGGAGCTGTTTTTT.

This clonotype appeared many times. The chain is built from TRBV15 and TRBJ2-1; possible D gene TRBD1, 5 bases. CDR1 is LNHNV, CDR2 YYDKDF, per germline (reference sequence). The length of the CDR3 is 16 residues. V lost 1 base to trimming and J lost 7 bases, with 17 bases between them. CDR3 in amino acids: CATSRGTWTTHNEQFF. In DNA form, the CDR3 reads TGTGCCACCAGCAGAGGAACATGGACAACTCATAATGAGCAGTTCTTC. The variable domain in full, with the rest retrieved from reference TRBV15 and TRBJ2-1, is DAMVIQNPRYQVTQFGKPVTLSCSQTLNHNVMYWYQQKSSQAPKLLFHYYDKDFNNEADTPDNFQSRRPNTSFCFLDIRSPGLGDTAMYLCATSRGTWTTHNEQFFGPGTRLTVL.

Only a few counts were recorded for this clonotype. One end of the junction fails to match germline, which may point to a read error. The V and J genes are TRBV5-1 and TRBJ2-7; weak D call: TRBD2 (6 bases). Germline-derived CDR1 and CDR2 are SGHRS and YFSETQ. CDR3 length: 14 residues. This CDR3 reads CASSLGRESHEQSF. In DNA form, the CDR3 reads TGCGCCAGCAGCTTGGGTCGGGAGTCGCACGAGCAGTCCTTC.

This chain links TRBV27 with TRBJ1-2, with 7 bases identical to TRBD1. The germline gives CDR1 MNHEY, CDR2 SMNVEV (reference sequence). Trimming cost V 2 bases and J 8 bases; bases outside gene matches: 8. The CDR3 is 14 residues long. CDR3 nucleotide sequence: TGTGCCAGCAGTTTACGTAATGAGGGGGCCGGCTACACCTTC. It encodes CASSLRNEGAGYTF.

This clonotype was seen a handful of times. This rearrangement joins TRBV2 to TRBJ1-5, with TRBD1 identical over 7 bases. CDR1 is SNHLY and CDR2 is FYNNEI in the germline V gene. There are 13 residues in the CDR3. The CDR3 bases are TGTGCTGGGGGGAGGGGGCGATATCAGCCCCAGCATTTT. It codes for CAGGRGRYQPQHF.

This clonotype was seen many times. CDR3 DNA sequence: TGTGCCAGCAGTTTCTCGGGATCATTGAGTGGCTACACCTTC. Its translation: CASSFSGSLSGYTF. This rearrangement joins TRBV27 to TRBJ1-2; D is uncertain. The CDR3 runs to 14 residues. V shed 3 bases and J shed 7 bases, with 15 bases lying between them. Germline-derived CDR1 and CDR2 are MNHEY and SMNVEV (reference sequence).

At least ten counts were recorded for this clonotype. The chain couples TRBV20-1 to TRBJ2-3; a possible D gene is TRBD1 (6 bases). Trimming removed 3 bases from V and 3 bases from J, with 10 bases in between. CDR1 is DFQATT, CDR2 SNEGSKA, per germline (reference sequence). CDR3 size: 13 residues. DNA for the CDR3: TGCAGTGCTAGGACAGGACGAACAGATACGCAGTATTTT. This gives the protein CSARTGRTDTQYF.

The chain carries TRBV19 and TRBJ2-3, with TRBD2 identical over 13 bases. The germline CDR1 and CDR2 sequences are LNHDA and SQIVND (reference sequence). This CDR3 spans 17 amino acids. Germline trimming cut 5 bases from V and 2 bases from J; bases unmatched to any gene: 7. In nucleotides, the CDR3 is TGTGCCAGTAGTCCCTTGGGACTAGCGGGATACACAGATACGCAGTATTTT. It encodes CASSPLGLAGYTDTQYF.

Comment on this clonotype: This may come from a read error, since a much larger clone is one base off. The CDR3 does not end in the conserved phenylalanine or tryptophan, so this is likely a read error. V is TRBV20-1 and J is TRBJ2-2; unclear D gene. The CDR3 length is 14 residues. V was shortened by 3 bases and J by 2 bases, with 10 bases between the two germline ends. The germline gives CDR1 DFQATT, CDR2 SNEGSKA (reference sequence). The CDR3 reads CSARWQANTGELFL. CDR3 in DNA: TGCAGTGCTAGGTGGCAGGCCAACACCGGGGAGCTGTTTTTG.

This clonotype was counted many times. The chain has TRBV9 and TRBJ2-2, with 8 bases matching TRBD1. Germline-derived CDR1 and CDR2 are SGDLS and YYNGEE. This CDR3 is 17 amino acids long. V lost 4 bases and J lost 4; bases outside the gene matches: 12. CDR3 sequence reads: CASSPRAGQALTGELFF. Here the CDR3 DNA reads TGTGCCAGCAGCCCGAGGGCGGGACAGGCGCTCACCGGGGAGCTGTTTTTT.

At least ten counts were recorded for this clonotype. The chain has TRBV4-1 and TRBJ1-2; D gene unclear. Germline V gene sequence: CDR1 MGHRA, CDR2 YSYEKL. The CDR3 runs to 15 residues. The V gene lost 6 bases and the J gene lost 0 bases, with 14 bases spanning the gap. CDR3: CASRDGLKANYGYTF. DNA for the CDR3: TGCGCCAGCAGGGACGGACTAAAAGCTAACTATGGCTACACCTTC.

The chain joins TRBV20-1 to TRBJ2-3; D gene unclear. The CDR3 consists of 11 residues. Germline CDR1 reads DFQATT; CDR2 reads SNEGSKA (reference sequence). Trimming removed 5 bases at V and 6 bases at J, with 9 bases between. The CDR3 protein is CSAEAGDTQYF. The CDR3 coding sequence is TGCAGTGCTGAAGCTGGCGATACGCAGTATTTT.

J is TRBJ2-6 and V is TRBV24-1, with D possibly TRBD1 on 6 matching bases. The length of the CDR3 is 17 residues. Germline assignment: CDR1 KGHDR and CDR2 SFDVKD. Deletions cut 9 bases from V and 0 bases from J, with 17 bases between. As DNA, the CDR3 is TGTGCCACCGGGACGGACAGTCCCTTCTCTGGGGCCAACGTCCTGACTTTC. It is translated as CATGTDSPFSGANVLTF.

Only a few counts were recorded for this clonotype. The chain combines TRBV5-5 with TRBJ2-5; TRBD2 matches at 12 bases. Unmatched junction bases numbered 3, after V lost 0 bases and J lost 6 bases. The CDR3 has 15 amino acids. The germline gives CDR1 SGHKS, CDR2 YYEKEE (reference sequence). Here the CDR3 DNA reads TGTGCCAGCAGCTTGGGACTAGCGGGAGTTAAGACCCAGTACTTC. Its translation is CASSLGLAGVKTQYF.

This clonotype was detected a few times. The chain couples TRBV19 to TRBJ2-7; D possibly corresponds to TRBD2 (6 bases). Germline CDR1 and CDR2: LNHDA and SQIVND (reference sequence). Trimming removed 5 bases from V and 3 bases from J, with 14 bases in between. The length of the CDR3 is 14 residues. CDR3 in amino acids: CASSLPSADYEQYF. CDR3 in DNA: TGTGCCAGTAGTCTTCCTAGCGCCGACTACGAGCAGTACTTC.

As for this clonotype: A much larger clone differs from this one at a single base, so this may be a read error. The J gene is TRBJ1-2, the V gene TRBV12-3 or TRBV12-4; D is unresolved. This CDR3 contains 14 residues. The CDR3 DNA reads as TGTGCCAGCAGTTGGCACGGGAGTAGGTATGGCGACACCTTC. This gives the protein CASSWHGSRYGDTF.